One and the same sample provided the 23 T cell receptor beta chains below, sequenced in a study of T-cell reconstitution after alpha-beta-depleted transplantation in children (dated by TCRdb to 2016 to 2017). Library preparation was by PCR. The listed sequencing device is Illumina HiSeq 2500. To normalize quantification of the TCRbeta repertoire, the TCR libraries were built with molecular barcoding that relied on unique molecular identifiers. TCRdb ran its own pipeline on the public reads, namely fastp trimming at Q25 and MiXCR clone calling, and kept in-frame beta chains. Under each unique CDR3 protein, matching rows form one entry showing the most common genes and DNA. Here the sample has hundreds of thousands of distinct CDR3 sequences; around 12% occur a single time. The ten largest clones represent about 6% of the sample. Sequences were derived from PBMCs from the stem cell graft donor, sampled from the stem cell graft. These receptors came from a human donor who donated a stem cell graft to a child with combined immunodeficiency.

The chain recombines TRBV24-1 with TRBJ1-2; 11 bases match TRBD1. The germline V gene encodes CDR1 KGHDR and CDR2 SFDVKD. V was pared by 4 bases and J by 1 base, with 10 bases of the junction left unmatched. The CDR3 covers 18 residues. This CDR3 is CATSEFRDRGKGNYGYTF. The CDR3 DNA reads TGTGCCACCAGTGAGTTCCGGGACAGGGGGAAAGGTAACTATGGCTACACCTTC.

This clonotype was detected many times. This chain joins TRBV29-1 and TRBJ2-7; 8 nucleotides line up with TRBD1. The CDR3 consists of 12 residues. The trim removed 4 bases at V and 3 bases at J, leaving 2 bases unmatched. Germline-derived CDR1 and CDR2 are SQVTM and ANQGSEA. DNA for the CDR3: TGCAGCGTTGGAACAGGGGGCTACGAGCAGTACTTC. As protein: CSVGTGGYEQYF.

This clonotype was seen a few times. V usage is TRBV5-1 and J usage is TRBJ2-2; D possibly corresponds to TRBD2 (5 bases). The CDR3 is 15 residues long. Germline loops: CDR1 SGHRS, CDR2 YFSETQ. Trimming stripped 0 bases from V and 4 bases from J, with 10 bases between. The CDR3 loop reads CASSLGGSITGELFF. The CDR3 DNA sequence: TGCGCCAGCAGCTTGGGAGGGAGTATCACCGGGGAGCTGTTTTTT.

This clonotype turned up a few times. This chain's CDR3 is CASSLAAQGGEQYF. In DNA, the CDR3 is TGTGCCAGCAGCTTAGCGGCGCAGGGCGGCGAGCAGTACTTC. The chain links TRBV7-6 to TRBJ2-7; tentative D call: TRBD1 (5 bases). CDR1 SGHVS and CDR2 FNYEAQ come from the germline V gene. The CDR3 contains 14 residues. V gave up 0 bases and J gave up 6 bases, with 12 bases separating them.

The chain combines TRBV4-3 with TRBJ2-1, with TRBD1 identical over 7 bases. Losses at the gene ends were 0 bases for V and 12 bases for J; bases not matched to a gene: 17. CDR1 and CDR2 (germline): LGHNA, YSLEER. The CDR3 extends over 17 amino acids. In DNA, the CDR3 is TGCGCCAGCAGCCAAGAATTGACAGGGTCTGGTCAGTGGTTGCAGTTCTTC. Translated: CASSQELTGSGQWLQFF.

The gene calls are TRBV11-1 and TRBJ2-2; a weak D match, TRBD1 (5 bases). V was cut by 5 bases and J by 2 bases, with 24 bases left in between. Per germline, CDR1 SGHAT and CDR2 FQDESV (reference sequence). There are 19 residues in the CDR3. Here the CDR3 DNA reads TGTGCCAGCAGCCAGCCGGACGCGGTGGACAAAGAAAACACCGGGGAGCTGTTTTTT. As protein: CASSQPDAVDKENTGELFF.

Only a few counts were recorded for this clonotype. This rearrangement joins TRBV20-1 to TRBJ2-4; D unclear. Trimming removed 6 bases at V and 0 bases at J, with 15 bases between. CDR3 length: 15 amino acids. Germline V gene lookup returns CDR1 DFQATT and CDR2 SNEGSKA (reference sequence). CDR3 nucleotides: TGCAGTGCCGAACAAGGCCCCCTAGCCAAAAACATTCAGTACTTC. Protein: CSAEQGPLAKNIQYF.

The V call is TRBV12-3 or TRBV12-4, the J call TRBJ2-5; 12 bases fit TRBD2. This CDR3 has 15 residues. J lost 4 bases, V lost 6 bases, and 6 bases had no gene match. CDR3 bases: TGTGCCAGCAGCCCGACTAGCGGGGGTTCAGAGACCCAGTACTTC. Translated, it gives CASSPTSGGSETQYF.

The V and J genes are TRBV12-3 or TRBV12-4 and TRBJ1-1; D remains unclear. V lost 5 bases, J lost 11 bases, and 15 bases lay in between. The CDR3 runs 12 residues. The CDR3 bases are TGTGCCAGCAGTCCCGGAGGAGCGGGCGCTTTCTTT. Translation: CASSPGGAGAFF.

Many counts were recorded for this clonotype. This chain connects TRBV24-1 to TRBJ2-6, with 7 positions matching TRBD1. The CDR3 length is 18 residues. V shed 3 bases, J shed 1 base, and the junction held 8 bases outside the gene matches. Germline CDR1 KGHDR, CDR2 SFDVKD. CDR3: CATSDPGQSASGANVLTF. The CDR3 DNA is TGTGCCACCAGTGATCCGGGACAGAGTGCTTCTGGGGCCAACGTCCTGACTTTC.

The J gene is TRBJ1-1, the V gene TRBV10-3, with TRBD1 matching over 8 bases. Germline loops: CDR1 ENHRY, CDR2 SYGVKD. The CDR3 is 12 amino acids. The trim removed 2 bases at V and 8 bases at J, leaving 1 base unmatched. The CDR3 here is CAISEGDREAFF. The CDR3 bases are TGTGCCATCAGTGAGGGGGACAGGGAAGCTTTCTTT.

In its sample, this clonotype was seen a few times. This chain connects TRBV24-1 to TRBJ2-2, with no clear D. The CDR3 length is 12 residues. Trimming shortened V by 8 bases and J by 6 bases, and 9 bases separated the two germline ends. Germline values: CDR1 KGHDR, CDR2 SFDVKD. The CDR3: CATNNPSGELFF. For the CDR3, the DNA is TGTGCCACCAACAATCCTTCCGGGGAGCTGTTTTTT.

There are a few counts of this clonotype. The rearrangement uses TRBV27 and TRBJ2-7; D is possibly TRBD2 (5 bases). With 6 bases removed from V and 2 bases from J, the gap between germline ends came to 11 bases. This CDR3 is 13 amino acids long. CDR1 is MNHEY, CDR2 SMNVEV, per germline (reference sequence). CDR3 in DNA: TGTGCCAGCAGCCCGGACTTTACCTACGAGCAGTACTTC. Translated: CASSPDFTYEQYF.

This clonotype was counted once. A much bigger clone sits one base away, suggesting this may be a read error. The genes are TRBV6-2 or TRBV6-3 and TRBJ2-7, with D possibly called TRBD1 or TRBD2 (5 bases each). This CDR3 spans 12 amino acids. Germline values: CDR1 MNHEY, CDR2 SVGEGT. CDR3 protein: CASSYSRGEEYF. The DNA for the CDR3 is TGTGCCAGCAGTTACAGCCGGGGCGAGGAGTACTTC.

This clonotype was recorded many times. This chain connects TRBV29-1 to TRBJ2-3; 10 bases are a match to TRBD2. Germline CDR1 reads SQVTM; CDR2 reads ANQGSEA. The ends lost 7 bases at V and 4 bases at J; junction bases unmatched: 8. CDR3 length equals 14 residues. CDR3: CSGTLAGWSDTQYF. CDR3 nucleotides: TGCAGCGGAACACTAGCGGGGTGGTCAGATACGCAGTATTTT.

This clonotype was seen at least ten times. CDR3 sequence reads: CASSLEGRDASYEQYF. The CDR3 DNA reads TGTGCCAGCAGCTTGGAGGGCAGAGATGCAAGCTACGAGCAGTACTTC. This chain joins TRBV5-5 and TRBJ2-7; D gene unclear. This CDR3 has 16 amino acids. V was trimmed by 0 bases and J by 3 bases, leaving 16 bases between them. The germline CDR1 and CDR2 sequences are SGHKS and YYEKEE (reference sequence).

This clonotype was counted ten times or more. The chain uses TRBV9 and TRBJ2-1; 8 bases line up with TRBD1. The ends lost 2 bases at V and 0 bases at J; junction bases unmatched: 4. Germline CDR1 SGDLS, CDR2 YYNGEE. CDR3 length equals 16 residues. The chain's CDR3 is CASSVSGTGSYNEQFF. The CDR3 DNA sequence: TGTGCCAGCAGCGTCTCCGGGACAGGCTCCTACAATGAGCAGTTCTTC.

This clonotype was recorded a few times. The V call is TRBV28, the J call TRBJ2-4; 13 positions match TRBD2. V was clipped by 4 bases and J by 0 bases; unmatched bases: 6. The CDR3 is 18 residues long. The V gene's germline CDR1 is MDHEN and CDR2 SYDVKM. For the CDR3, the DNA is TGTGCCAGCAGTTCCCCCTGGACTAGCGGGGGAGCCAAAAACATTCAGTACTTC. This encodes CASSSPWTSGGAKNIQYF.

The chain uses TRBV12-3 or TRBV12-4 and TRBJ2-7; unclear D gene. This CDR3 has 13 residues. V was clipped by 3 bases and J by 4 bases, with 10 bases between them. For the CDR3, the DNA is TGTGCCAGCAGTTTCGTAGGTGTTTACGAGCAGTACTTC. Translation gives CASSFVGVYEQYF.

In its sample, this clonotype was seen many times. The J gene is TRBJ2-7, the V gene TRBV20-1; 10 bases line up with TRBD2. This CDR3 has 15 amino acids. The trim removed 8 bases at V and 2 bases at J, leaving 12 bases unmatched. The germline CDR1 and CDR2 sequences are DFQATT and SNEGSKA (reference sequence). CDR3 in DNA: TGCAGTTATATTTTAGGAACTAGCGGGGCCTACGAGCAGTACTTC. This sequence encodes CSYILGTSGAYEQYF.

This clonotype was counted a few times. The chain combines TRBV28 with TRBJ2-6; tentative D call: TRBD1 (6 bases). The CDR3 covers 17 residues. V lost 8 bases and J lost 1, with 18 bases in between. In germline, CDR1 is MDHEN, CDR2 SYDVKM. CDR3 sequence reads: CASEPPRGRSGANVLTF. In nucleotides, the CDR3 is TGTGCCAGCGAACCCCCCAGGGGTAGGTCTGGGGCCAACGTCCTGACTTTC.

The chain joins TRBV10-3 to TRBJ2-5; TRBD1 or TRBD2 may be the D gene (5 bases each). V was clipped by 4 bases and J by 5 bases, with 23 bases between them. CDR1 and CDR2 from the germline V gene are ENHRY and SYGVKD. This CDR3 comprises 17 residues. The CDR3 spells CAISAGTVLSKRETQYF. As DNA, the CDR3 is TGTGCCATCAGTGCGGGGACGGTCCTTTCGAAGAGGGAGACCCAGTACTTC.

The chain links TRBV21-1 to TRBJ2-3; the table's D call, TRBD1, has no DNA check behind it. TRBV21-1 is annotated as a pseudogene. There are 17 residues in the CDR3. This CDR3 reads CASSKAAQGGDTDTQYF. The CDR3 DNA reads TGTGCCAGCAGCAAAGCAGCTCAGGGGGGGGACACAGATACGCAGTATTTT.